Described below is a single T cell receptor (beta chain) sequence and its context. Its cognate antigen is unknown. Germline V gene data show CDR1 as LNHDA and CDR2 as SQIVND (reference sequence). The ends were cut back, 7 bases at V and 7 bases at J, with 11 bases in the middle. This CDR3 has 12 amino acids. Constant-segment primers served in 5'RACE that generated TCR alpha and TCR beta cDNA libraries bearing sample barcodes and UMIs. TCRdb re-called the 5' RACE reads through MiXCR, storing one row per CDR3 protein. The sample consists of about 60,000 distinct CDR3 sequences, less than 15% of them appearing once. The data were obtained in a study of T-cell memory formation after mild COVID-19. Whole-study results and caveats: Specificity for SARS-CoV-2 was not confirmed among the second-wave clones peaking on day 37.

The clonotype was recovered from a man younger than 30 who had mild COVID-19 (a few samples of this study predate the infection). Cell type and time point are not known. V and J are TRBV19 and TRBJ2-1; D perhaps matches TRBD2 (6 bases). The sequenced material came from PBMCs or a T cell subset sorted from them (not recorded which). CDR3 protein: CASKAGRNEQFF. Written as DNA, the CDR3 is TGTGCCAGTAAGGCAGGGAGGAATGAGCAGTTCTTC.